The rows below give T cell receptor beta chains drawn from one sample of a study of response to subunit inactivated influenza vaccine. TCRdb reanalysed the RT-PCR reads using MiXCR and keeps one entry per CDR3 protein. The table has under 950,000 distinct CDR3 sequences, around 20% seen once; the top ten hold around 9.6%. The specimen comprised PBMCs from blood, sampled 4 to 6 days after vaccination. These receptors all stem from a middle-aged man who received an inactivated influenza vaccine. Each CDR3 is given with its conserved first and last residue. Fields, in order: CDR3 length, D gene, V gene, CDR3 protein. A D gene is named only where the DNA matches it firmly.

CDR3 length: 14
D gene: .
V gene: TRBV19
CDR3 protein: CASSIGGTAYEQYF

CDR3 length: 14
D gene: TRBD2
V gene: TRBV5-1
CDR3 protein: CASSLASGEETQYF

CDR3 length: 15
D gene: TRBD1
V gene: TRBV7-2
CDR3 protein: CASSLARGHYNEQFF

CDR3 length: 13
D gene: TRBD2
V gene: TRBV12-3/TRBV12-4
CDR3 protein: CASSFGLVGEQFF

CDR3 length: 13
D gene: .
V gene: TRBV12-3/TRBV12-4
CDR3 protein: CASSVGVGETQYF

CDR3 length: 13
D gene: TRBD1
V gene: TRBV24-1
CDR3 protein: CATRGGEGQPQHF

CDR3 length: 12
D gene: .
V gene: TRBV29-1
CDR3 protein: CSVGVSQETQFF

CDR3 length: 14
D gene: TRBD2
V gene: TRBV20-1
CDR3 protein: CSAWGTSGGYEQFF

CDR3 length: 12
D gene: .
V gene: TRBV29-1
CDR3 protein: CNPLPAGVEQYF

CDR3 length: 12
D gene: TRBD2
V gene: TRBV6-2/TRBV6-3
CDR3 protein: CASSGGDYEQYF

CDR3 length: 15
D gene: .
V gene: TRBV6-1
CDR3 protein: CASSPWVTGTYEQYF

CDR3 length: 14
D gene: .
V gene: TRBV5-1
CDR3 protein: CASTLQGNTGELFF

CDR3 length: 13
D gene: .
V gene: TRBV15
CDR3 protein: CATSRVYTGELFF

CDR3 length: 13
D gene: .
V gene: TRBV7-9
CDR3 protein: CASSLEVHEKLFF

CDR3 length: 14
D gene: .
V gene: TRBV12-3/TRBV12-4
CDR3 protein: CASSPLRGAIEQYF

CDR3 length: 14
D gene: .
V gene: TRBV20-1
CDR3 protein: CSARSSTLNYGYTF

CDR3 length: 14
D gene: TRBD1
V gene: TRBV7-9
CDR3 protein: CASSFGQGPTEAFF

CDR3 length: 13
D gene: .
V gene: TRBV24-1
CDR3 protein: CATSDLDPIGAFF

CDR3 length: 15
D gene: TRBD2
V gene: TRBV10-3
CDR3 protein: CAITTSLAEYNEQFF

CDR3 length: 14
D gene: .
V gene: TRBV3-1
CDR3 protein: CASSQVGPNYEQYF

CDR3 length: 14
D gene: .
V gene: TRBV7-9
CDR3 protein: CASSAIWPTDTQYF

CDR3 length: 13
D gene: .
V gene: TRBV6-1
CDR3 protein: CASRVTSNQPQHF

CDR3 length: 13
D gene: .
V gene: TRBV6-6
CDR3 protein: CASETGVGSGYTF

CDR3 length: 13
D gene: .
V gene: TRBV20-1
CDR3 protein: CSASPAFTYEQYF

CDR3 length: 16
D gene: TRBD1
V gene: TRBV5-1
CDR3 protein: CASSQGQGGPNTEAFF